This T cell receptor beta chain appears in the sequencing data of a study of T-cell reconstitution after alpha-beta-depleted transplantation in children. Study-wide results and caveats: Two months or so post-transplant, alpha-beta T cells reportedly derived from several hundred expanded graft clones. It was surviving recipient T cells and thymic progenitors that gave some patients high TCRbeta diversity at day 60. T-cell counts and diversity at one year post-transplant came mainly from newly produced T cells.

This clonotype was counted many times. The antigen is not known. V shed 3 bases, J shed 5 bases, and the junction held 8 bases outside the gene matches. This CDR3 has 15 residues. It was with unique molecular identifiers that the TCRbeta library was prepared. TCRdb used MiXCR to reprocess the PCR reads, holding one entry per CDR3 protein. The sample has 700,000 or so distinct CDR3 sequences; less than 15% are singletons. This TCR derives from a girl aged 2-10 years with congenital amegakaryocytic thrombocytopenia, due to receive a stem cell transplant. The chain has TRBV12-3 or TRBV12-4 and TRBJ2-3, with 7 nucleotides matching TRBD2. Source: PBMCs, taken before TCRalphabeta/CD19-depleted stem cell transplant. This CDR3 is CASSFSGLGLDTQYF. The CDR3 nucleotides are TGTGCCAGCAGTTTTTCCGGACTAGGACTAGATACGCAGTATTTT.